These 2 T cell receptor beta chains were all obtained from the same sample, sequenced in a study of T cell repertoires in cytomegalovirus infection. No antigen has been identified for these receptors. TCRdb fed the reads into MiXCR, producing one record per CDR3 protein. The sample has around 34,000 distinct CDR3 sequences, roughly 49% seen once; the top ten hold over 75%. The specimen comprised CD8+ T cells from cultured PBMCs, sampled from culture after CMV antigen stimulation. The receptors originated from a human donor in good health (CMV status not recorded). Some clones in this sample may be carry-over from other donors' samples.

This clonotype came up once. The rearrangement joins TRBV6-6 to TRBJ1-1; the match to TRBD1 covers 8 bases. This CDR3 is built from 16 residues. Germline CDR1 MNHNY, CDR2 SVGAGI (reference sequence). V trimming: 6 bases; J trimming: 2 bases; junction bases outside the gene matches: 11. The CDR3 sequence is CASSPRDRRRNTEAFF. The CDR3 bases are TGTGCCAGCAGCCCGAGGGACAGGAGAAGAAACACTGAAGCTTTCTTT.

This rearrangement joins TRBV7-9 to TRBJ2-6; D unresolved. The germline V gene has CDR1 SEHNR and CDR2 FQNEAQ (reference sequence). V lost 5 bases and J 4 bases, leaving 21 bases between the germline ends. This CDR3 is built from 18 residues. The CDR3 DNA is TGTGCCAGCAGCCCCCGGACGGAGTCTAATCGGGGGGCCAACGTCCTGACTTTC. It yields the protein CASSPRTESNRGANVLTF. The variable domain in full, with the rest retrieved from reference TRBV7-9 and TRBJ2-6, is DTGVSQNPRHKITKRGQNVTFRCDPISEHNRLYWYRQTLGQGPEFLTYFQNEAQLEKSRLLSDRFSAERPKGSFSTLEIQRTEQGDSAMYLCASSPRTESNRGANVLTFGAGSRLTVL.